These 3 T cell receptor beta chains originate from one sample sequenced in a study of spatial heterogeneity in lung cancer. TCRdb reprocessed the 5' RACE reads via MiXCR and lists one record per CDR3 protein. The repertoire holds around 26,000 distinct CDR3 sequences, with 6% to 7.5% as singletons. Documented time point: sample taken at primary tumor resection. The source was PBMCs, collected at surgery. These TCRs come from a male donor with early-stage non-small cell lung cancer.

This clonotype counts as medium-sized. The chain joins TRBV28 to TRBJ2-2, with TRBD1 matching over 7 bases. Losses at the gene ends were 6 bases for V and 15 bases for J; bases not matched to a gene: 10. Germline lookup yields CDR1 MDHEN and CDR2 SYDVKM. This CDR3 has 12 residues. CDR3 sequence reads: CASSLQGRMVFF. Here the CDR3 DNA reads TGTGCCAGCAGCTTACAGGGGCGGATGGTGTTTTTT.

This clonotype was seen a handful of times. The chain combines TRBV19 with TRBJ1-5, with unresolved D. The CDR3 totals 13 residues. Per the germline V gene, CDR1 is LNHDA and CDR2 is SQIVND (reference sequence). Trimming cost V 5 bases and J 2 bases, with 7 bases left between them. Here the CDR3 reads CASSLQGNQPQHF. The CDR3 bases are TGTGCCAGTAGTTTGCAGGGCAATCAGCCCCAGCATTTT.

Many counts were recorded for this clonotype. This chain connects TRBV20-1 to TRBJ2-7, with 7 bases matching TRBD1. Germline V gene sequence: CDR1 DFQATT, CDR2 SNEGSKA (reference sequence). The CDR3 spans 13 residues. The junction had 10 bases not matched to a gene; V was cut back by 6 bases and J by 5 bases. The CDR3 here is CSATRQGGHEQYF. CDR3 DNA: TGCAGTGCCACAAGACAGGGCGGCCACGAGCAGTACTTC.